A selection of T cell receptor beta chains follows, all from one sample in a study of shared clonotypes between healthy human individuals. The assay was immunoSEQ multiplex PCR, and TCRdb's table has in-frame clones only and misses some. This sample has millions of clones, with about 95% found just once. Sequences were obtained from naive CD8+ T cells sorted from blood. Source of these receptors: a man aged 18 to 29 in good health. Both conserved end residues are part of each CDR3. D genes are given only for firm matches. Rows may omit the clone size; those that give it use once, few, many or a size class.

D gene,clone size,J gene,V gene,CDR3 DNA,CDR3 protein
TRBD1,once,TRBJ2-7,TRBV10-3,TGTGCCATCTATGACAGGGAAGCATACGAGCAGTACTTC,CAIYDREAYEQYF
-,-,TRBJ2-7,TRBV4-2,TGTGCCAGCAGCCCAATAGAGGCTGCCGAGCAGTACTTC,CASSPIEAAEQYF
-,-,TRBJ1-2,TRBV7-9,TGTGCCAGCAGCTTAGACCTAGCCGCCGGGACTAACTATGGCTACACCTTC,CASSLDLAAGTNYGYTF
TRBD2,-,TRBJ2-1,TRBV2,TGTGCCAGCAGAAAGAGTAGCGGGAACAATGAGCAGTTCTTC,CASRKSSGNNEQFF
TRBD2,-,TRBJ2-7,TRBV27,TGTGCCAGCAGTCCAATGACTAGCAGCTACGAGCAGTACTTC,CASSPMTSSYEQYF
-,-,TRBJ2-3,TRBV4-1,TGCGCCAGCAGCTCTATAGGGATTGACGGAGATACGCAGTATTTT,CASSSIGIDGDTQYF
-,-,TRBJ2-7,TRBV21-1,TGTGCCAGCAGCAAAGCGGGCCTCAGGGACAGGGCAGTATACGAGCAGTACTTC,CASSKAGLRDRAVYEQYF
-,-,TRBJ1-4,TRBV11-2,TGTGCCAGCAGCTTGGGGCATGAAAAACTGTTTTTT,CASSLGHEKLFF
-,-,TRBJ1-1,TRBV19,TGTGCCAGTAGCCCGACCCCGGGAGGGAACACTGAAGCTTTCTTT,CASSPTPGGNTEAFF
-,-,TRBJ2-7,TRBV7-9,TGTGCCAGCAGCTTAGGTTACGGGATGCTCCCCTACGAGCAGTACTTC,CASSLGYGMLPYEQYF
-,-,TRBJ2-7,TRBV5-6,TGTGCCAGCAGCTTAGGGCTTACCTACGAGCAGTACTTC,CASSLGLTYEQYF
-,-,TRBJ2-5,TRBV5-6,TGTGCCAGCAGCTTGGAAGACCTCCAAGAGACCCAGTACTTC,CASSLEDLQETQYF
-,-,TRBJ1-1,TRBV4-1,TGCGCCAGCAGCCAAGGCGACAGGAACACTGAAGCTTTCTTT,CASSQGDRNTEAFF
TRBD1,-,TRBJ2-2,TRBV19,TGTGCCAGTAGTATATGGGACAGGGTCAACACCGGGGAGCTGTTTTTT,CASSIWDRVNTGELFF
-,-,TRBJ1-6,TRBV4-1,TGCGCCAGCAGCCAAGGGAGGACGTCCTCTTATAATTCACCCCTCCACTTT,CASSQGRTSSYNSPLHF
TRBD1,-,TRBJ2-7,TRBV6-5,TGTGCCAGCAGTTACGATCACCAGGGGGCTGGCGAGCAGTACTTC,CASSYDHQGAGEQYF
-,-,TRBJ2-2,TRBV27,TGTGCCAGCAGCAACTCCGCCGGGGAAGTTACCGGGGAGCTGTTTTTT,CASSNSAGEVTGELFF
TRBD1,-,TRBJ1-4,TRBV11-3,TGTGCCAGCAACACAACGGTGGGACAGGGGAGTCGGACTAATGAAAAACTGTTTTTT,CASNTTVGQGSRTNEKLFF
-,-,TRBJ2-7,TRBV5-1,TGCGCCAGCAGCAAGACAGGTGAGGTCTACGAGCAGTACTTC,CASSKTGEVYEQYF
TRBD1,-,TRBJ1-5,TRBV28,TGTGCCAGCAGTTCCGGACAGGGGAATCAGCCCCAGCATTTT,CASSSGQGNQPQHF
-,once,TRBJ2-7,TRBV18,TGTGCCAGCTCACCACTAGCGGCCCTCTACGAGCAGTACTTC,CASSPLAALYEQYF
-,-,TRBJ1-2,TRBV5-4,TGTGCCAGCAGCTTGTTCCCAGGGTTCTCCCAGAACTATGGCTACACCTTC,CASSLFPGFSQNYGYTF
TRBD2,-,TRBJ2-7,TRBV9,TGTGCCAGCAGCGCCCTTAGCGGGGGGGCTTTCACCGAGCAGTACTTC,CASSALSGGAFTEQYF
-,-,TRBJ2-7,TRBV19,TGTGCCAGTAGCCCCATGGCAGATTACGAGCAGTACTTC,CASSPMADYEQYF
-,-,TRBJ1-1,TRBV5-1,TGCGCCAGCAGCCGTGACAGACTGAACACTGAAGCTTTCTTT,CASSRDRLNTEAFF
TRBD2,-,TRBJ2-3,TRBV11-1,TGTGCCAGCAGCTTAGTTAGCGGGGGGTACACAGATACGCAGTATTTT,CASSLVSGGYTDTQYF
TRBD1,-,TRBJ2-7,TRBV4-1,TGCGCCAGCAGCCTGCAGACAGGGGGCTACGAGCAGTACTTC,CASSLQTGGYEQYF
-,-,TRBJ1-1,TRBV5-1,TGCGCCAGCAGCTTGACCCTGGCAGACACTGAAGCTTTCTTT,CASSLTLADTEAFF
TRBD2,-,TRBJ2-2,TRBV13,TGTGCCACCATAGCGGGAGCGGGCACCGGGGAGCTGTTTTTT,CATIAGAGTGELFF
-,-,TRBJ2-2,TRBV5-6,TGTGCCAGCAGCTTAAGGCTCGGGGAGCTGTTTTTT,CASSLRLGELFF
TRBD2,-,TRBJ2-7,TRBV19,TGTGCCAGTAGTGGTGCTAGCGGATACGAGCAGTACTTC,CASSGASGYEQYF
-,-,TRBJ2-1,TRBV4-3,TGCGCCAGCAGCCAAGAGGGGTCACTAGGATCCTACAATGAGCAGTTCTTC,CASSQEGSLGSYNEQFF
TRBD1,-,TRBJ2-2,TRBV6-1,TGTGCCAGCAGTGCCCAGCAGGGGGACACCGGGGAGCTGTTTTTT,CASSAQQGDTGELFF
TRBD2,-,TRBJ2-7,TRBV30,TGTGCCTCTAGGGGCGGGAGTTCATACGAGCAGTACTTC,CASRGGSSYEQYF
-,-,TRBJ1-1,TRBV4-3,TGCGCCAGCAGCCAGACAGGTAGCACTGAAGCTTTCTTT,CASSQTGSTEAFF
-,-,TRBJ2-2,TRBV4-2,TGTGCCAGCAGCCAAGGCGGAGGGGGCACCGGGGAGCTGTTTTTT,CASSQGGGGTGELFF
-,-,TRBJ1-3,TRBV21-1,TGTGCCAGCAGCAACCCGGGACGGAGATCATATGAGGCGGGAAACACCATATATTTT,CASSNPGRRSYEAGNTIYF
-,-,TRBJ2-3,TRBV19,TGTGCCAGTAGTTTACAACACTACGATAGTAATACGCAGTATTTT,CASSLQHYDSNTQYF
TRBD2,-,TRBJ2-5,TRBV10-3,TGTGCCATCAGTGGAGGTAGCGGGAGCCCGCAAGAGACCCAGTACTTC,CAISGGSGSPQETQYF
-,-,TRBJ1-2,TRBV9,TGTGCCAGCAGCCACACGACGGGAGATTGGGGCTACACCTTC,CASSHTTGDWGYTF
-,-,TRBJ2-7,TRBV5-4,TGTGCCAGCAGCTTGGCAGCGATGGGGGAGCAGTACTTC,CASSLAAMGEQYF
TRBD2,once,TRBJ2-3,TRBV5-4,TGTGCCAGCAGCTTGGGGGTCCTAGCGGGAGACACAGATACGCAGTATTTT,CASSLGVLAGDTDTQYF
-,-,TRBJ1-4,TRBV25-1,TGTGCCAGCAGCGAGTGGACTAATGAAAAACTGTTTTTT,CASSEWTNEKLFF
-,-,TRBJ2-2,TRBV5-1,TGCGCCAGCAGCTTGTACGGCCAATTAATGAACACCGGGGAGCTGTTTTTT,CASSLYGQLMNTGELFF
-,-,TRBJ2-5,TRBV30,TGTGCCTGGAGCGGCCCAGTAAGGACCCAGTACTTC,CAWSGPVRTQYF
-,-,TRBJ2-1,TRBV15,TGTGCCACCAGCAGAGATCCTATAGCAACGCGCGATAATGAGCAGTTCTTC,CATSRDPIATRDNEQFF
-,-,TRBJ1-4,TRBV11-2,TGTGCCAGCAGCTTAACATACGCCGCTGCAACTAATGAAAAACTGTTTTTT,CASSLTYAAATNEKLFF